Listed here is a single T cell receptor (beta chain). The repertoire was sequenced with immunoSEQ multiplex PCR; TCRdb's copy has only in-frame clones and lacks some. The table has approximately 2,000,000 clones, less than 95% seen once. The source of the sample is a study of shared clonotypes between healthy human individuals. There are 15 residues in the CDR3. Unmatched junction bases numbered 6, after V lost 3 bases and J lost 3 bases. Germline V gene data show CDR1 as SGHRS and CDR2 as YFSETQ. J is TRBJ1-2 and V is TRBV5-1, with 9 bases fitting TRBD1. This TCR was sampled from a man between 18 and 29 years old in good health. Some clones in this sample may be carry-over from other donors' samples. Sequenced sample: naive CD4+ T cells from PBMCs. Noted subset: CD45RA+ positively selected. The CDR3 DNA sequence: TGCGCCAGCAGCTCCGGGACAGGGCGACACTATGGCTACACCTTC. As protein: CASSSGTGRHYGYTF.